This TCR beta chain was recovered during a study of T cells in Graves' hyperthyroidism and ophthalmopathy. Study-wide findings and caveats: Expanded thyroid clonotypes (above 0.001) were mostly also found in blood. Researchers report that a 13 V-J model separated ophthalmopathy from stable hyperthyroidism.

Patients counted as stable if ophthalmopathy did not develop within 18 months. Patients having uncontrolled infection, another autoimmune disease, pregnancy or lactation were not included. CDR1 is DFQATT and CDR2 is SNEGSKA in the germline V gene (reference sequence). The CDR3 length is 14 residues. Trimming cost V 6 bases and J 0 bases, with 15 bases left between them. TCR beta CDR3 region amplification was performed from RNA transcripts. Carried out on the TCR CDR3, a first-round RT-PCR used the HTBI primer set. Each CDR3 protein gets one entry after TCRdb re-called the multiplex PCR reads with MiXCR. The data contain under 400,000 distinct CDR3 sequences, around 13% of them seen just once; the ten biggest clones take up 9.2%. This clonotype was counted many times. Antigen: not known.

The V and J genes are TRBV20-1 and TRBJ2-7, with D possibly being TRBD1 (6 bases). The sequence derives from a woman aged 18-35 years with Graves' hyperthyroidism. Sequenced sample: blood. The CDR3 spells CSADPGHSSYEQYF. Here the CDR3 DNA reads TGCAGTGCGGATCCGGGACACAGCTCCTACGAGCAGTACTTC.